These 22 T cell receptor beta chains came from one sample sequenced in a study of T cell repertoires in cytomegalovirus infection (dated by TCRdb to about 2019). The sequencer was an Illumina HiSeq 1500. TCRdb reprocessing: public reads trimmed at Q25 with fastp, clones called with MiXCR, in-frame beta chains kept. Entries are consolidated by CDR3 protein sequence, retaining the most common genes and DNA. This sample holds about 300,000 distinct CDR3 sequences; approximately 10% were observed only once. The ten biggest clones cover approximately 2.4% of the sample. Sequencing used PBMCs. These receptors came from a human donor in good health (CMV status not recorded). Some clones in this sample may be carry-over from other donors' samples.

This clonotype was detected many times. The chain carries TRBV5-5 and TRBJ2-1; TRBD2 aligns across 8 bases. From germline, CDR1 is SGHKS and CDR2 YYEKEE (reference sequence). J gave up 7 bases and V 0 bases, and 9 bases lay outside the gene matches. The CDR3 spans 16 residues. This chain's CDR3 is CASSLGAGAAPNEQFF. The CDR3 nucleotides are TGTGCCAGCAGCTTGGGAGCGGGGGCGGCCCCGAATGAGCAGTTCTTC. Combining the CDR3 with reference TRBV5-5 and TRBJ2-1 gives the whole variable domain DAGVTQSPTHLIKTRGQQVTLRCSPISGHKSVSWYQQVLGQGPQFIFQYYEKEERGRGNFPDRFSARQFPNYSSELNVNALLLGDSALYLCASSLGAGAAPNEQFFGPGTRLTVL.

This clonotype appeared a few times. This chain links TRBV2 with TRBJ2-7; D may be TRBD1 (5 bases). This CDR3 comprises 13 residues. Trimming took off 3 bases at V and 4 bases at J, with 10 bases between the two ends. The germline V gene encodes CDR1 SNHLY and CDR2 FYNNEI. In DNA form, the CDR3 reads TGTGCCAGCAGTGAGGGCAGGGCATACGAGCAGTACGTC. Its translation: CASSEGRAYEQYV.

This clonotype showed up many times. This chain uses TRBV7-9 with TRBJ2-5; TRBD1 matches 7 bases. This CDR3 contains 14 residues. Unmatched junction bases numbered 8, after V lost 5 bases and J lost 5 bases. Looked up from germline, CDR1 is SEHNR and CDR2 is FQNEAQ (reference sequence). Here the CDR3 DNA reads TGTGCCAGCAGCCCGAGGACAGGTGGCGAGACCCAGTACTTC. Its protein is CASSPRTGGETQYF. Full variable domain (remainder filled in from reference TRBV7-9 and TRBJ2-5): DTGVSQNPRHKITKRGQNVTFRCDPISEHNRLYWYRQTLGQGPEFLTYFQNEAQLEKSRLLSDRFSAERPKGSFSTLEIQRTEQGDSAMYLCASSPRTGGETQYFGPGTRLLVL.

There are a few counts of this clonotype. The chain joins TRBV19 to TRBJ1-1; 7 bases align to TRBD1. Losses at the gene ends were 4 bases for V and 1 base for J; bases not matched to a gene: 9. The germline gives CDR1 LNHDA, CDR2 SQIVND (reference sequence). This CDR3 comprises 16 residues. The CDR3 spells CASSTRQGGGNTEAFF. The CDR3 nucleotides read TGTGCCAGTAGTACTAGACAGGGAGGCGGGAACACTGAAGCTTTCTTT.

There are many counts of this clonotype. The chain uses TRBV12-3 or TRBV12-4 and TRBJ1-1, with D unresolved. V dropped 4 bases and J dropped 2 bases, with 11 bases sitting between them. The CDR3 extends over 14 amino acids. As DNA, the CDR3 is TGTGCCAGCAGTTATGAAGCCAGCAACACTGAAGCTTTCTTT. It specifies CASSYEASNTEAFF.

This clonotype has ten or more counts. The gene calls are TRBV13 and TRBJ2-1; a weak D match, TRBD1 (5 bases). The germline V gene has CDR1 PRHDT and CDR2 FYEKMQ (reference sequence). Trimming left V 3 bases short and J 6 bases short, with 12 bases between. The length of the CDR3 is 14 residues. The CDR3 sequence is CASSLPGMLNEQFF. DNA for the CDR3: TGTGCCAGCAGCTTGCCAGGGATGCTCAATGAGCAGTTCTTC.

This clonotype was seen repeatedly, ten times or more. The V and J genes are TRBV6-2 or TRBV6-3 and TRBJ2-5; D may be TRBD2 (7 bases). CDR1 and CDR2 (germline): MNHEY, SVGEGT. V dropped 6 bases and J dropped 5 bases, with 16 bases sitting between them. CDR3 length equals 14 residues. Written as DNA, the CDR3 is TGTGCCAGCAGCTTCACAGGGAGGGGGGAGACCCAGTACTTC. Protein product: CASSFTGRGETQYF.

V usage is TRBV20-1 and J usage is TRBJ1-6; 12 nucleotides agree with TRBD1. This CDR3 is 18 amino acids long. Germline loops: CDR1 DFQATT, CDR2 SNEGSKA (reference sequence). After removal of 5 bases from V and 8 bases from J, the junction contained 16 bases not matched to a gene. This chain's CDR3 is CSAGNRAGTGGAHSPLHF. Here the CDR3 DNA reads TGCAGTGCTGGCAACCGTGCCGGGACAGGGGGCGCGCATTCACCCCTCCACTTT.

This clonotype has a handful of counts. The CDR3 here is CASSSAGGLGGYTF. As DNA, the CDR3 is TGTGCCAGCAGTTCCGCGGGGGGTTTGGGGGGCTACACCTTC. The rearrangement links TRBV6-6 to TRBJ1-2, with D possibly matching TRBD1 (5 bases). Germline CDR1 is MNHNY and CDR2 is SVGAGI (reference sequence). This CDR3 has 14 amino acids. V was clipped by 4 bases and J by 8 bases, with 17 bases between them.

This clonotype was observed a single time. The CDR3 DNA reads TGTGCCAGCAGCTTAGAAGGAAGACAGGGGCCCCAGAGGGAGCAGTACTTC. Its translation is CASSLEGRQGPQREQYF. The chain couples TRBV28 to TRBJ2-7; 8 bases are a match to TRBD1. CDR3 length: 17 amino acids. The germline V gene has CDR1 MDHEN and CDR2 SYDVKM. Losses at the gene ends were 6 bases for V and 7 bases for J; bases not matched to a gene: 20. Together with reference TRBV28 and TRBJ2-7, the CDR3 gives the full variable domain: DVKVTQSSRYLVKRTGEKVFLECVQDMDHENMFWYRQDPGLGLRLIYFSYDVKMKEKGDIPEGYSVSREKKERFSLILESASTNQTSMYLCASSLEGRQGPQREQYFGPGTRLTVT.

This clonotype showed up many times. The chain links TRBV7-2 to TRBJ1-5; 9 positions match TRBD1. The CDR3 totals 17 residues. V was pared by 2 bases and J by 6 bases, with 11 bases of the junction left unmatched. From germline, CDR1 is SGHTA and CDR2 FQGNSA. CDR3 coding DNA: TGTGCCAGCAGCTTAACGGCACCGGGACAGGGAGGTCAGCCCCAGCATTTT. It is translated as CASSLTAPGQGGQPQHF. The variable domain in full, completed from reference TRBV7-2 and TRBJ1-5, reads GAGVSQSPSNKVTEKGKDVELRCDPISGHTALYWYRQSLGQGLEFLIYFQGNSAPDKSGLPSDRFSAERTGGSVSTLTIQRTQQEDSAVYLCASSLTAPGQGGQPQHFGDGTRLSIL.

This clonotype appeared many times. The chain is built from TRBV20-1 and TRBJ1-1; D call uncertain. CDR1 is DFQATT and CDR2 is SNEGSKA in the germline V gene (reference sequence). The CDR3 totals 11 residues. Trimming took off 5 bases at V and 1 base at J, with 5 bases between the two ends. CDR3 region: CSAYKNTEAFF. In DNA form, the CDR3 reads TGCAGTGCTTACAAGAACACTGAAGCTTTCTTT.

The chain carries TRBV6-6 and TRBJ2-7, with D possibly called TRBD1 or TRBD2 (5 bases each). Germline V gene sequence: CDR1 MNHNY, CDR2 SVGAGI (reference sequence). Between the trimmed V and J ends, which lost 6 bases and 5 bases, there was a span of 14 bases. The CDR3 spans 13 residues. CDR3 sequence reads: CASSLPGTDEQYV. The CDR3 bases are TGTGCCAGCAGCCTTCCCGGGACGGACGAGCAGTACGTC.

The V gene is TRBV12-5, the J gene TRBJ1-1, with TRBD1 as a possible D gene (6 bases). Per germline, CDR1 LGHNT and CDR2 FRNRAP. CDR3 length equals 15 residues. Deletions cut 1 base from V and 0 bases from J, with 9 bases between. Here the CDR3 DNA reads TGTGCTAGTGGTTTGGGACAGGTCATGAACACTGAAGCTTTCTTT. It is translated as CASGLGQVMNTEAFF.

This clonotype showed up many times. The genes are TRBV7-2 and TRBJ1-2, with a weak D call TRBD1 (5 bases). CDR3 length: 16 amino acids. With 5 bases removed from V and 2 bases from J, the gap between germline ends came to 18 bases. Per germline, CDR1 SGHTA and CDR2 FQGNSA. The CDR3 is CASSLEDTYLNYGYTF. The CDR3 nucleotides are TGTGCCAGCAGCCTAGAGGACACCTACTTAAACTATGGCTACACCTTC.

Many counts were recorded for this clonotype. The rearrangement links TRBV28 to TRBJ2-3, with 10 bases fitting TRBD2. The length of the CDR3 is 16 residues. The germline CDR1 and CDR2 sequences are MDHEN and SYDVKM. Trimming cost V 6 bases and J 4 bases; bases outside gene matches: 10. The CDR3 sequence is CASRSPSGGGPDTQYF. The DNA for the CDR3 is TGTGCCAGCAGATCACCTAGCGGGGGAGGCCCAGATACGCAGTATTTT.

This clonotype was picked up many times. V usage is TRBV7-2 and J usage is TRBJ2-7; TRBD1 is a possible D gene (6 bases). CDR1 is SGHTA and CDR2 is FQGNSA in the germline V gene. Trimming took off 2 bases at V and 3 bases at J, with 17 bases between the two ends. The CDR3 extends over 16 amino acids. The CDR3 sequence: CASSLIADPTGYEQYV. DNA for the CDR3: TGTGCCAGCAGCTTAATAGCCGACCCGACAGGCTACGAGCAGTACGTC.

This clonotype was observed at least ten times. The chain couples TRBV20-1 to TRBJ1-1; 7 bases agree with TRBD1. Unmatched junction bases numbered 6, after V lost 6 bases and J lost 2 bases. The CDR3 has 13 residues. Germline V CDR1 and CDR2: DFQATT, SNEGSKA (reference sequence). CDR3 loop: CSAGKGGNTEAFF. The CDR3, as DNA: TGCAGTGCGGGAAAAGGGGGCAACACTGAAGCTTTCTTT.

In this sample, this clonotype turned up many times. At one boundary the junction diverges from the germline segment, which might be a read error. V is TRBV28 and J is TRBJ2-1; D ambiguous. Germline CDR1 and CDR2: MDHEN and SYDVKM. The CDR3 extends over 11 amino acids. This CDR3 is CASSSNNEQFF. As DNA, the CDR3 is TGTGCCAGCAGCTCCAACAATGAGCAGTTCTTC.

This clonotype appeared many times. V usage is TRBV7-2 and J usage is TRBJ1-1; D is uncertain. Deletions cut 0 bases from V and 8 bases from J, with 10 bases between. CDR1 and CDR2 (germline): SGHTA, FQGNSA. The CDR3 loop spans 13 amino acids. The CDR3: CASSLARTREAFF. The CDR3 region has the DNA TGTGCCAGCAGCTTAGCCCGGACCCGGGAAGCTTTCTTT.

In its sample, this clonotype was seen many times. DNA of the CDR3: TGTGCCAGCAGTTACGACACTGAAGCTTTCTTT. It is translated as CASSYDTEAFF. The chain uses TRBV6-2 or TRBV6-3 and TRBJ1-1; D remains ambiguous. Germline V gives CDR1 MNHEY, CDR2 SVGEGT. CDR3 size: 11 residues. V dropped 2 bases and J dropped 3 bases, with 1 base sitting between them.

This clonotype was seen more than once but under ten times. The chain recombines TRBV5-8 with TRBJ1-1, with D uncertain. The V gene lost 2 bases and the J gene lost 1 base, with 12 bases spanning the gap. There are 15 residues in the CDR3. Germline CDR1 reads SGHTS; CDR2 reads YDEGEE. The CDR3 loop is CASSFPPGRNTEAFF. CDR3 bases: TGTGCCAGCAGCTTCCCCCCCGGGAGGAACACTGAAGCTTTCTTT.